The clone carrying this T cell receptor (beta chain) occurred once. These data are taken from a study of T cell changes during pregnancy in multiple sclerosis. The ends lost 5 bases at V and 6 bases at J; junction bases unmatched: 8. CDR1 is SGHTA, CDR2 FQGNSA, per germline. There are 14 residues in the CDR3. Clones were sequenced by immunoSEQ multiplex PCR, and TCRdb holds only the in-frame ones, with some missing. The data hold around 52,000 clones, with roughly 89% observed a single time. Sequenced material: peripheral blood from another person, used as feeder cells. This receptor was obtained from a human donor whose cells served as feeder cells for cultures in a pregnancy study. V gene TRBV7-2 combines with J gene TRBJ1-1; 8 positions agree with TRBD1. The CDR3 region is CASSEQTGDAEAFF. The CDR3 coding sequence is TGTGCCAGCAGCGAGCAGACAGGGGACGCTGAAGCTTTCTTT.